This is a list of T cell receptor beta chains from one sample in a study of T-cell reconstitution after alpha-beta-depleted transplantation in children. In TCRdb, the PCR reads were re-called with MiXCR into one record per CDR3 protein. Among about 610,000 distinct CDR3 sequences, over 9.5% were seen once, and the ten largest hold approximately 4.1%. The sequenced sample was PBMCs from the stem cell graft donor, obtained from the stem cell graft. These receptors came from a human donor who donated a stem cell graft to a child with acute myeloid leukemia. Both conserved end residues are part of each CDR3. D genes are given only for firm matches. A row's size may be missing; if present it is once, few, many or a size class.

few	TRBV27	-	TRBJ1-2	TGTGCCAGCAGTTTATCGAGCCCGAGGTATGGCTACACCTTC	CASSLSSPRYGYTF
-	TRBV29-1	-	TRBJ2-3	TGCAGCGTGTCCGGGCCTCACGGGCATACGCAGTATTTT	CSVSGPHGHTQYF
-	TRBV3-1	TRBD1	TRBJ1-6	TGTGCCAGCAGCCAAGAATCGACAGGGGGCCGTTCACCCCTCCACTTT	CASSQESTGGRSPLHF
few	TRBV12-3/TRBV12-4	TRBD1	TRBJ1-6	TGTGCCAGCAGTCGACAGGGTAGCAATTCACCCCTCCACTTT	CASSRQGSNSPLHF
many	TRBV7-2	-	TRBJ2-1	TGTGCCAGCAGCTTAACAGAGCGTGCCTACAATGAGCAGTTCTTC	CASSLTERAYNEQFF
-	TRBV3-1	TRBD2	TRBJ2-5	TGTGCCAGCAGCCAAAGCCGGACTAGAGAAGAGACCCAGTACTTC	CASSQSRTREETQYF
few	TRBV5-6	TRBD1	TRBJ2-7	TGTGCCAGCAGCTTGGCCTACAGGGGAACAAGCTACGAGCAGTACTTC	CASSLAYRGTSYEQYF
-	TRBV5-4	-	TRBJ1-3	TGTGCCAGCAGCTTGTTTTTCGCGACAGGCGCACTACCTGGAAACACCATATATTTT	CASSLFFATGALPGNTIYF
few	TRBV4-2	-	TRBJ2-1	TGTGCCAGCAGCCAAGAACGGCTGGGAAATGAGCAGTTCTTC	CASSQERLGNEQFF
few	TRBV24-1	TRBD1	TRBJ2-3	TGTGCCACCAGTGACCAGGGACAGACCGAAGCGCGGGATACGCAGTATTTT	CATSDQGQTEARDTQYF
few	TRBV7-2	-	TRBJ2-1	TGTGCCAGCAGCGCCGGGCCTAGGGCATACAATGAGCAGTTCTTC	CASSAGPRAYNEQFF
few	TRBV10-3	-	TRBJ2-7	TGTGCCATCAGGAGGACTGAAACCTACGAGCAGTACTTC	CAIRRTETYEQYF
-	TRBV25-1	TRBD2	TRBJ2-1	TGTGCCAGCAGTGAACCCGGGACTAGCTCTGATGAGCAGTTCTTC	CASSEPGTSSDEQFF
-	TRBV13	TRBD2	TRBJ2-3	TGTGCCAGCAGCCCGGGACCCGGGACTAGCGGCACAGATACGCAGTATTTT	CASSPGPGTSGTDTQYF
many	TRBV20-1	-	TRBJ2-1	TGCAGTGCTAGAGGGGCAGGCCTCGGTGGGAATGAGCAGTTCTTC	CSARGAGLGGNEQFF
-	TRBV18	-	TRBJ2-1	TGTGCCAGCTCACCATACGGGGGGCGCCAGGATGAGCAGTTCTTC	CASSPYGGRQDEQFF
many	TRBV10-3	-	TRBJ1-4	TGTGCCATCAGGGCCACGGAGGGTGAAAAACTGTTTTTT	CAIRATEGEKLFF
-	TRBV7-2	TRBD2	TRBJ2-5	TGTGCCAGCAGCCGTAGCGGGAGAGAGGAGACCCAGTACTTC	CASSRSGREETQYF
-	TRBV28	TRBD2	TRBJ2-7	TGTGCCAGCAGCTTAAGCGGGAGCCAGCACGAGCAGTACTTC	CASSLSGSQHEQYF
many	TRBV7-9	TRBD2	TRBJ2-5	TGTGCCAGCAGCTTAGGAGGTAGCGGGATGGAAGAGACCCAGTACTTC	CASSLGGSGMEETQYF
many	TRBV12-3/TRBV12-4	-	TRBJ1-2	TGTGCCAGCAGTTACCTGGGGGGGTTGGTAAGCTACACCTTC	CASSYLGGLVSYTF
few	TRBV20-1	TRBD2	TRBJ2-5	TGCAGTGCTAGAGATAGGGTAGCGGGAGGAGAGACCCAGTACTTC	CSARDRVAGGETQYF
-	TRBV5-5	-	TRBJ2-5	TGTGCCAGCAGCTTGGTGCCAGGGGGGGAGACCCAGTACTTC	CASSLVPGGETQYF
many	TRBV4-2	-	TRBJ2-7	TGTGCCAGCAGCCTTAGCACAGGGGAGGATGGCGAGCAGTACTTC	CASSLSTGEDGEQYF
many	TRBV4-3	-	TRBJ2-3	TGCGCCAGCAGCCAAGATCGAGACCCGGGATATGAGCAGTATTTT	CASSQDRDPGYEQYF
-	TRBV6-2/TRBV6-3	TRBD2	TRBJ2-1	TGTGCCAGCATCGGGACTAGCGGGCGTACCGTCAATGAGCAGTTCTTC	CASIGTSGRTVNEQFF
-	TRBV12-3/TRBV12-4	TRBD2	TRBJ2-1	TGTGCCAGCAGTTCGGCGGGAGAGGGTGAGCAGTTCTTC	CASSSAGEGEQFF
many	TRBV27	TRBD2	TRBJ2-3	TGTGCCAGCAGGAGACGATTAGCGGGGACAGATACGCAGTATTTT	CASRRRLAGTDTQYF
-	TRBV18	-	TRBJ2-4	TGTGCCAGCTCATCATCACAGAAGAACATTCAGTACTTC	CASSSSQKNIQYF
-	TRBV20-1	TRBD2	TRBJ2-3	TGCAGTGCTTTCGGACTAGAAGTTGGTTCCGGTACGCAGTATTTT	CSAFGLEVGSGTQYF
-	TRBV18	TRBD1	TRBJ2-3	TGTGCCAGCTCACCACCGGGACAGGGGGCAAATAGTGATACGCAGTATTTT	CASSPPGQGANSDTQYF
many	TRBV6-5	TRBD2	TRBJ2-7	TGTGCCAGCAGTTCTAGCGGAACAACCTACGAGCAGTACTTC	CASSSSGTTYEQYF
-	TRBV29-1	TRBD1	TRBJ2-3	TGCAGCGTAGGCGGGTCCCGGGACAGGGCCACAGATACGCAGTATTTT	CSVGGSRDRATDTQYF
-	TRBV11-2	-	TRBJ2-3	TGTGCCAGCAGCTTAGAGTCTCCCGGAAACCAAAAACGCACAGATACGCAGTATTTT	CASSLESPGNQKRTDTQYF
-	TRBV12-3/TRBV12-4	-	TRBJ2-1	TGTGCCAGCAGTTTAGTGGGGGGAGTTACTTACAATGAGCAGTTCTTC	CASSLVGGVTYNEQFF
few	TRBV3-1	TRBD2	TRBJ2-7	TGTGCCAGCAGCCAAGACCACCTACTAGCGGGTCCCTACGGGCAGTACTTC	CASSQDHLLAGPYGQYF
many	TRBV12-3/TRBV12-4	-	TRBJ2-3	TGTGCCAGCAGTTTGAGCAGGCGCACAGATACGCAGTATTTT	CASSLSRRTDTQYF